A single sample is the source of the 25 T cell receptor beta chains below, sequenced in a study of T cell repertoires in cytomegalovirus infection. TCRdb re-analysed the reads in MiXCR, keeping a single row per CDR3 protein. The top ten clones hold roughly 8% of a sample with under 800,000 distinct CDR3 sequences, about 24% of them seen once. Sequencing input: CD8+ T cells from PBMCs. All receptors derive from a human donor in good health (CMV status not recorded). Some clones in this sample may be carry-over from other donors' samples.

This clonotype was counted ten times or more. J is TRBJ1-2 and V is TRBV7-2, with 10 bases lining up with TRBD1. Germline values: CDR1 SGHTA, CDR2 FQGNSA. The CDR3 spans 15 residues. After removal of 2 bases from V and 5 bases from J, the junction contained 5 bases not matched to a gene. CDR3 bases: TGTGCCAGCAGCTTATTCCCGGGACAGGGGTATGGCTACACCTTC. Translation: CASSLFPGQGYGYTF.

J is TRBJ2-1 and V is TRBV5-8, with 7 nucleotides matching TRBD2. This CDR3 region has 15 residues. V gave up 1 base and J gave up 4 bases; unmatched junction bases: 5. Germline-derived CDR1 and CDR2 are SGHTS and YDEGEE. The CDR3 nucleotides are TGTGCCAGCAGCTTGATGGGTAGCGGGTACAATGAGCAGTTCTTC. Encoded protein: CASSLMGSGYNEQFF.

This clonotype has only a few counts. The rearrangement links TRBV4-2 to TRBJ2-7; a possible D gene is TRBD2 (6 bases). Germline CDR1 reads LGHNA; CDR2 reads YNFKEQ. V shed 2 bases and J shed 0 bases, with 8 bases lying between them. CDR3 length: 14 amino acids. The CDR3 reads CASSQSGDSYEQYF. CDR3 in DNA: TGTGCCAGCAGCCAATCGGGGGACTCCTACGAGCAGTACTTC.

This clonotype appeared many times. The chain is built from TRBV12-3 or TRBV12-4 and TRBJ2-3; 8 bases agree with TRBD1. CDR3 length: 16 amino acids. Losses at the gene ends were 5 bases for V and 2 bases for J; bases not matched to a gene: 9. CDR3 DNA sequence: TGTGCCAGCAGTCCCTGGACAGGGTCCACCACAGATACGCAGTATTTT. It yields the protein CASSPWTGSTTDTQYF.

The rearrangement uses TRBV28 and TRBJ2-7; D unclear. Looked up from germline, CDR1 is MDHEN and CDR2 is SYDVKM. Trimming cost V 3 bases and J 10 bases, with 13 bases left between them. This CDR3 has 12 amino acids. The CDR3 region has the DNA TGTGCCAGCAGTTTTCCGCAGGTCGAACAGTACGTC. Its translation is CASSFPQVEQYV.

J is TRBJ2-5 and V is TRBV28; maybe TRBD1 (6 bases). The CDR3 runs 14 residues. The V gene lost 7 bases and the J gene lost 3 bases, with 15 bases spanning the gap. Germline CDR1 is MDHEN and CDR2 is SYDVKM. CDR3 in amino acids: CASTFGTKKETQYF. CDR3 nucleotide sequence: TGTGCCAGCACCTTCGGGACAAAGAAAGAGACCCAGTACTTC.

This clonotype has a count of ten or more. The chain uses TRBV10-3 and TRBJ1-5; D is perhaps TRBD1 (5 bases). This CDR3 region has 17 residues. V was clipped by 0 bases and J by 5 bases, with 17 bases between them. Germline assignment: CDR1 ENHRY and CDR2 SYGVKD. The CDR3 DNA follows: TGTGCCATCAGTGAGTCGGTTACATCCACGGGGGATCAGCCCCAGCATTTT. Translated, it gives CAISESVTSTGDQPQHF.

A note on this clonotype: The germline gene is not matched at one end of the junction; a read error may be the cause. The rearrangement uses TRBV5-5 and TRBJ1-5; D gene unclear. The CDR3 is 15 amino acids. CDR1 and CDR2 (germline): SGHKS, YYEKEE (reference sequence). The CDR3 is CTSSSRGEGNQPQHF. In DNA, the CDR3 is TGTACCAGCAGCTCTCGGGGAGAGGGCAATCAGCCCCAGCATTTT. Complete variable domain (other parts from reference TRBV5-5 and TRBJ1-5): DAGVTQSPTHLIKTRGQQVTLRCSPISGHKSVSWYQQVLGQGPQFIFQYYEKEERGRGNFPDRFSARQFPNYSSELNVNALLLGDSALYLCTSSSRGEGNQPQHFGDGTRLSIL.

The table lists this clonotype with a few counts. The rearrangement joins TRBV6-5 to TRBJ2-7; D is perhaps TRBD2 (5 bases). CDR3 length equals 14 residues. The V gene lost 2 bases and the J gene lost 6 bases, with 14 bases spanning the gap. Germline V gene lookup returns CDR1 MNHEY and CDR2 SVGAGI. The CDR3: CASSYGRGIREQYF. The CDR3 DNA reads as TGTGCCAGCAGTTACGGCCGGGGTATCCGCGAGCAGTACTTC.

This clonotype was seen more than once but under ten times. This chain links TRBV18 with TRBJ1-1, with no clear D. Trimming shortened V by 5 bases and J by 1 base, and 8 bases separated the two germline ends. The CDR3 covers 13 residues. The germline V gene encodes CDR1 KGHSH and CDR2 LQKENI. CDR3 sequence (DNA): TGTGCCAGCTCATCACACAAGAACACTGAAGCTTTCTTT. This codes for CASSSHKNTEAFF. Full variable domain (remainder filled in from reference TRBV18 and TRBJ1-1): NAGVMQNPRHLVRRRGQEARLRCSPMKGHSHVYWYRQLPEEGLKFMVYLQKENIIDESGMPKERFSAEFPKEGPSILRIQQVVRGDSAAYFCASSSHKNTEAFFGQGTRLTVV.

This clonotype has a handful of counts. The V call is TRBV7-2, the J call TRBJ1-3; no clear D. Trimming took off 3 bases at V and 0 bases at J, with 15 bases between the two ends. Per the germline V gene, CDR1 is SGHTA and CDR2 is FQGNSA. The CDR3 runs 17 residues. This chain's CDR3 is CASSLGLSPVSGNTIYF. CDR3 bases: TGTGCCAGCAGCTTGGGCCTTTCGCCCGTCTCTGGAAACACCATATATTTT.

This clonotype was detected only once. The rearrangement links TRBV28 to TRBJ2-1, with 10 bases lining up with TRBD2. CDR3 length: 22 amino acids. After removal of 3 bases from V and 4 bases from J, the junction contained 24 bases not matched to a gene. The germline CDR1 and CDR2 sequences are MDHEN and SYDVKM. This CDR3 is CASSFSYRDASIAGGQYNEQFF. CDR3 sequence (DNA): TGTGCCAGCAGTTTTTCGTACCGGGACGCTTCTATAGCGGGGGGACAATACAATGAGCAGTTCTTC. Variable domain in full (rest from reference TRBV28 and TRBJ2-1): DVKVTQSSRYLVKRTGEKVFLECVQDMDHENMFWYRQDPGLGLRLIYFSYDVKMKEKGDIPEGYSVSREKKERFSLILESASTNQTSMYLCASSFSYRDASIAGGQYNEQFFGPGTRLTVL.

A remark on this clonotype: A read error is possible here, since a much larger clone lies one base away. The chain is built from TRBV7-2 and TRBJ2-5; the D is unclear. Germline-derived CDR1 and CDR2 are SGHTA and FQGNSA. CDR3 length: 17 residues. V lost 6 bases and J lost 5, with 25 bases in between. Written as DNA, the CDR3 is TGTGCCAGCAGTTCCTCCCCCCGCGGCAAGGCGGAGGAGACCCAGTACTTC. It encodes CASSSSPRGKAEETQYF.

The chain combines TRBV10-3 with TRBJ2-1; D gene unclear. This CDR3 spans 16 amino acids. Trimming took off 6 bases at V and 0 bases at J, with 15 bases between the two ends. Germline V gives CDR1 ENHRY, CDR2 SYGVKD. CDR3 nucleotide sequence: TGTGCCATCAGGGTCCGAAGGACGGGCTCCTACAATGAGCAGTTCTTC. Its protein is CAIRVRRTGSYNEQFF.

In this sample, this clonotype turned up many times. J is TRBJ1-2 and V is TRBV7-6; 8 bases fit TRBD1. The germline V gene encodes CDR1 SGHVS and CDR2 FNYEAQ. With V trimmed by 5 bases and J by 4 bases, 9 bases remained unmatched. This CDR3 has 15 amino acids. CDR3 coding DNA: TGTGCCAGCAGCCCCCCGGGACAGGTTGCCTATGGCTACACCTTC. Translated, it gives CASSPPGQVAYGYTF.

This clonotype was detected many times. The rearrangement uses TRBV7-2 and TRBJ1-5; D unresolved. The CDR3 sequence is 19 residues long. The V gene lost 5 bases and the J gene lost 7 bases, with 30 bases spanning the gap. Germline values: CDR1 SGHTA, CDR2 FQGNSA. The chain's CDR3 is CASSRSLKGPASGGQPQHF. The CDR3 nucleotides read TGTGCCAGCAGCCGTTCCTTAAAAGGACCGGCGAGCGGTGGGCAGCCCCAGCATTTT.

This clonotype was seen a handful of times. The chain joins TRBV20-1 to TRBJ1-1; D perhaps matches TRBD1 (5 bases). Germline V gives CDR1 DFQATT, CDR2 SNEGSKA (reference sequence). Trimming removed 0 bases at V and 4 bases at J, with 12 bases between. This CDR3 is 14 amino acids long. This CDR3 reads CSARDVREGTEAFF. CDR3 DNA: TGCAGTGCTAGAGACGTCAGGGAAGGCACTGAAGCTTTCTTT.

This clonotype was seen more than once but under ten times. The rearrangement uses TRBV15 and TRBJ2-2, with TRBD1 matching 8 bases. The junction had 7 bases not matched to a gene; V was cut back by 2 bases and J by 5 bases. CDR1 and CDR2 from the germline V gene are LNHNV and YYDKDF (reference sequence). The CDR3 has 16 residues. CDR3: CATSRLGQARTGELFF. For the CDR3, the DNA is TGTGCCACCAGCAGACTGGGACAGGCCAGGACCGGGGAGCTGTTTTTT.

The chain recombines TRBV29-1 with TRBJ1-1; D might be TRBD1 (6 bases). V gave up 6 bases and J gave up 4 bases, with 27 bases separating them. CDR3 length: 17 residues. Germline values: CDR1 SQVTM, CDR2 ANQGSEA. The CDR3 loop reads CSVKGRERGASGTEAFF. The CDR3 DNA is TGCAGCGTGAAAGGCCGTGAAAGGGGGGCATCAGGCACTGAAGCTTTCTTT.

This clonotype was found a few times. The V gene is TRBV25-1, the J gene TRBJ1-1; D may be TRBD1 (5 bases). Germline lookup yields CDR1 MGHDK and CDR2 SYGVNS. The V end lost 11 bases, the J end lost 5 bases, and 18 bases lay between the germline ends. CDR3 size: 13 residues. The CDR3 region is CASKRRGLTEAFF. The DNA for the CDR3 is TGTGCCTCCAAGAGAAGGGGTTTAACTGAAGCTTTCTTT. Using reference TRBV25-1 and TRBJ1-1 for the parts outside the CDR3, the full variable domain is EADIYQTPRYLVIGTGKKITLECSQTMGHDKMYWYQQDPGMELHLIHYSYGVNSTEKGDLSSESTVSRIRTEHFPLTLESARPSHTSQYLCASKRRGLTEAFFGQGTRLTVV.

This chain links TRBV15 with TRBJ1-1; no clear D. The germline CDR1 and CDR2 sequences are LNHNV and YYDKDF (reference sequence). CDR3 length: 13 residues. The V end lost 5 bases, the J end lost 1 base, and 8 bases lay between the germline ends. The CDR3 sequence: CATSHYRNTEAFF. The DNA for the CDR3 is TGTGCCACCAGCCACTACCGGAACACTGAAGCTTTCTTT. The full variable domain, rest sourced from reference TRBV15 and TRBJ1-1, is DAMVIQNPRYQVTQFGKPVTLSCSQTLNHNVMYWYQQKSSQAPKLLFHYYDKDFNNEADTPDNFQSRRPNTSFCFLDIRSPGLGDTAMYLCATSHYRNTEAFFGQGTRLTVV.

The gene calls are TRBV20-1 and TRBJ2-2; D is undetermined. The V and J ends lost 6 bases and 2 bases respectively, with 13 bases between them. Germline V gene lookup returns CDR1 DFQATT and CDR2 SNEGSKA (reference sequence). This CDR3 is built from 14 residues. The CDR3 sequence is CSAPDNFNTGELFF. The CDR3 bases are TGCAGTGCCCCCGACAACTTTAACACCGGGGAGCTGTTTTTT.

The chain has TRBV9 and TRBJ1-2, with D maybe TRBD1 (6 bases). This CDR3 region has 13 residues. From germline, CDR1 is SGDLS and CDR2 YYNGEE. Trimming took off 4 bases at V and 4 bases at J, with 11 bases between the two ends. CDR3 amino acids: CASSQNRVYGYTF. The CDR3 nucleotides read TGTGCCAGCAGCCAGAACAGGGTCTATGGCTACACCTTC.

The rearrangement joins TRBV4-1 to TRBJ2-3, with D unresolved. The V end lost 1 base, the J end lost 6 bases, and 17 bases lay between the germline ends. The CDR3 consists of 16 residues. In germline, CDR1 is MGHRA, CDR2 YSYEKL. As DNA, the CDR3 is TGCGCCAGCAGCCAAGCGACCGGGCCCTCTATGGATACGCAGTATTTT. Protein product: CASSQATGPSMDTQYF.

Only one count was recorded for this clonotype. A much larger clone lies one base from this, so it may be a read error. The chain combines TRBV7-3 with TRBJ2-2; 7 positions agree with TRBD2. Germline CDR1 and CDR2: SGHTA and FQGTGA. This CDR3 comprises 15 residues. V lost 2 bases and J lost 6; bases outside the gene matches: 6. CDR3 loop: CASSLVSGDPGELFF. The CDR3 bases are TGTGCCAGCAGCTTAGTAAGCGGGGACCCCGGGGAGCTGTTTTTT.